The clone carrying this TCR beta chain was counted a few times. Using unique molecular identifiers, the investigators prepared the TCRbeta library. TCRdb called the PCR reads again in MiXCR, with one record for every CDR3 protein. The sample consists of roughly 350,000 distinct CDR3 sequences, about a tenth of them appearing once. The CDR3 has 18 amino acids. V shed 4 bases and J 1 base; nucleotides not matched to a gene: 10. The germline CDR1 and CDR2 sequences are MNHEY and SVGEGT. The data are from a study of T-cell reconstitution after alpha-beta-depleted transplantation in children. This receptor was identified in a human donor who donated a stem cell graft to a child with acute lymphoblastic leukemia. The starting material was PBMCs from the stem cell graft donor, obtained from the stem cell graft. The chain is built from TRBV6-2 or TRBV6-3 and TRBJ2-2; the match to TRBD1 covers 9 bases. This CDR3 reads CASSSRPGTGLNTGELFF. The CDR3 bases are TGTGCCAGCAGTTCTCGTCCCGGGACAGGGTTGAACACCGGGGAGCTGTTTTTT.